The rows below give T cell receptor beta chains drawn from one sample of a study of OX40 agonist ivuxolimab in advanced cancers. Here immunoSEQ multiplex PCR was the method, and the copy in TCRdb shows in-frame clones only, minus some. The sample contains about 11,000 clones, roughly 86% of which appear only once. Sequenced material: CD4+ or CD8+ T cells sorted from blood, taken in a trial of the OX40 agonist ivuxolimab. These receptors came from an adult with an advanced solid tumor such as melanoma, head and neck, liver or kidney cancer. CDR3s include the opening cysteine and the closing phenylalanine or tryptophan.

v_gene	j_gene	CDR3aa
TRBV9	TRBJ2-2	CASSVQYRNGELFF
TRBV7-8	TRBJ2-1	CASSLAKAVEQFF
TRBV28	TRBJ2-3	CASSRGTDTQYF
TRBV29-1	TRBJ2-1	CSVDERGSYNEQFF
TRBV7-8	TRBJ1-5	CASSLVGGLHSNQPQHF
TRBV29-1	TRBJ1-1	CGVEPGGITEAFF
TRBV30	TRBJ1-5	CAWRTGSNQPQHF
TRBV27	TRBJ2-7	CASSFWGSYEQYF
TRBV5-4	TRBJ1-1	CASSGQREAFF
TRBV11-2	TRBJ2-1	CASSLRSSGRTSYNEQFF
TRBV6-1	TRBJ2-1	CASSEGTTTYNEQFF
TRBV7-9	TRBJ1-2	CASSYALQDIDGYTF
TRBV9	TRBJ2-7	CASSSGQGAYEQYF